The source of this TCR beta chain is a study of blood T cell repertoires in COVID-19. Study overall: Acute and convalescent COVID-19 samples came from the United States, Italy and Spain.

The V end lost 7 bases, the J end lost 0 bases, and 13 bases lay between the germline ends. Germline CDR1 is SGDLS and CDR2 is YYNGEE. The CDR3 length is 15 residues. The method was immunoSEQ multiplex PCR; TCRdb's version includes in-frame clones alone and lacks a portion of them. The sample has roughly 200,000 clones; roughly 87% are singletons. The material sequenced was peripheral blood. V usage is TRBV9 and J usage is TRBJ2-2; D might be TRBD2 (5 bases). This TCR came from a woman aged 18-29 years who had recovered from COVID-19. In nucleotides, the CDR3 is TGTGCCAGCGGTGTTGGAGGAACGAACACCGGGGAGCTGTTTTTT. This codes for CASGVGGTNTGELFF.